These T cell receptor beta chains were read from a single sample in a study of cytomegalovirus exposure and HLA in healthy donors. Libraries were prepared by immunoSEQ multiplex PCR; TCRdb keeps only in-frame clonotypes and omits some of them. The table lists some 170,000 clones, approximately 79% of them singletons. Material for sequencing was PBMCs. These receptors originate from a man aged 35 to 55 in good health and CMV-seronegative. Both conserved end residues are part of each CDR3. Each record gives: CDR3 protein, CDR3 DNA, clone size, J gene, D gene, V gene. D genes are given only for firm matches. Some rows mark clone size as missing; the rest say once, few, many or name a class of expanded clone.

CASSPTENTGELFF,TGCGCCAGCAGCCCGACAGAGAACACCGGGGAGCTGTTTTTT,NA,TRBJ2-2,NA,TRBV5-1
CASSYTRGGIQYF,TGTGCCAGCAGTTACACAAGAGGGGGCATTCAGTACTTC,NA,TRBJ2-4,NA,TRBV6-5
CASRLADTQYF,TGTGCCAGCAGACTTGCAGATACGCAGTATTTT,NA,TRBJ2-3,NA,TRBV25-1
CASSLWLTGTENTGELFF,TGTGCCAGCAGCCTTTGGCTGACCGGGACAGAGAACACCGGGGAGCTGTTTTTT,NA,TRBJ2-2,TRBD1,TRBV7-9
CASSRDRATDTQYF,TGTGCCAGCAGCCGGGACAGGGCCACAGATACGCAGTATTTT,NA,TRBJ2-3,TRBD1,TRBV6-4
CASKMESSYNSPLHF,TGTGCCAGCAAAATGGAGAGCTCCTATAATTCACCCCTCCACTTT,NA,TRBJ1-6,NA,TRBV2
CASSAENTEAFF,TGCGCCAGCAGCGCGGAGAACACTGAAGCTTTCTTT,NA,TRBJ1-1,NA,TRBV5-1
CASSSGGGRAYEQYF,TGTGCCAGCAGCTCCGGGGGCGGGAGGGCCTACGAGCAGTACTTC,NA,TRBJ2-7,TRBD2,TRBV13
CASSLTIAYSNQPQHF,TGTGCCAGCAGTTTAACAATAGCCTATAGCAATCAGCCCCAGCATTTT,once,TRBJ1-5,NA,TRBV28
CASSLGHRGQYEQYF,TGCGCCAGCAGCTTGGGCCACAGGGGACAATACGAGCAGTACTTC,NA,TRBJ2-7,TRBD1,TRBV5-1
CASSLESAGANYGYTF,TGCGCCAGCAGCTTGGAGTCCGCAGGGGCTAACTATGGCTACACCTTC,NA,TRBJ1-2,NA,TRBV5-1
CASVARNHNEQFF,TGTGCCAGTGTAGCGCGAAACCACAATGAGCAGTTCTTC,NA,TRBJ2-1,NA,TRBV19
CASSATGQGPGGYTF,TGTGCCAGCTCAGCCACCGGACAGGGGCCGGGTGGCTACACCTTC,NA,TRBJ1-2,TRBD1,TRBV18
CASSFDRDYEQYF,TGTGCCAGCAGTTTCGACAGGGACTACGAGCAGTACTTC,NA,TRBJ2-7,TRBD1,TRBV27
CASSIIAATTDTQYF,TGTGCCAGTAGTATTATAGCGGCCACTACAGATACGCAGTATTTT,NA,TRBJ2-3,NA,TRBV19
CASSYVGSHTDTQYF,TGTGCCAGCAGTTACGTCGGGAGCCACACAGATACGCAGTATTTT,few,TRBJ2-3,NA,TRBV6-7
CASSSRPGTGGGAFF,TGCGCCAGCAGCTCGAGACCCGGGACAGGCGGAGGAGCTTTCTTT,NA,TRBJ1-1,TRBD1,TRBV5-1
CASSRILGQPQHF,TGTGCCAGCAGTAGAATACTAGGGCAGCCCCAGCATTTT,NA,TRBJ1-5,NA,TRBV6-1
CASSYSRANTEAFF,TGTGCCAGCAGTTACTCCAGGGCGAACACTGAAGCTTTCTTT,NA,TRBJ1-1,NA,TRBV6-6
CASSPTGLIGYTF,TGTGCCAGTAGCCCAACGGGACTCATCGGCTACACCTTC,NA,TRBJ1-2,NA,TRBV19
CASSGQGGNTIYF,TGTGCCAGCAGCGGACAGGGCGGAAACACCATATATTTT,NA,TRBJ1-3,TRBD1,TRBV6-5
CASNPGTGNQPQHF,TGTGCCAGCAACCCCGGGACAGGGAATCAGCCCCAGCATTTT,few,TRBJ1-5,TRBD1,TRBV27
CASSLGGGIQETQYF,TGTGCCAGCAGCTTAGGGGGGGGTATCCAAGAGACCCAGTACTTC,NA,TRBJ2-5,TRBD2,TRBV7-9
CASRRGEERGGQYF,TGTGCCAGCAGGCGAGGAGAGGAAAGGGGTGGGCAGTACTTC,NA,TRBJ2-7,NA,TRBV7-8
CASSLEQGYSYEQYF,TGCGCCAGCAGCTTGGAACAGGGCTACTCCTACGAGCAGTACTTC,NA,TRBJ2-7,NA,TRBV5-1
CATNSGGQGTFGEQYF,TGTGCCACCAACTCTGGGGGACAGGGGACGTTTGGGGAGCAGTACTTC,NA,TRBJ2-7,TRBD1,TRBV7-9
CASSPVTRGETQYF,TGTGCCAGCAGCCCTGTCACGCGGGGGGAGACCCAGTACTTC,NA,TRBJ2-5,TRBD2,TRBV6-5
CASSQDELAGDGANVLTF,TGTGCCAGCAGCCAAGACGAACTAGCGGGAGACGGGGCCAACGTCCTGACTTTC,NA,TRBJ2-6,TRBD2,TRBV4-2
CASSLGGGSGQETQYF,TGTGCCAGCAGTTTGGGGGGAGGGAGTGGCCAAGAGACCCAGTACTTC,NA,TRBJ2-5,TRBD2,TRBV28
CASSFPGDTQYF,TGTGCCAGCAGCTTCCCAGGGGATACGCAGTATTTT,NA,TRBJ2-3,NA,TRBV11-2
CASSEYSGTTDTQYF,TGTGCCAGCAGTGAGTATAGCGGGACAACAGATACGCAGTATTTT,NA,TRBJ2-3,TRBD2,TRBV2
CASRRTGDNSPLHF,TGTGCCAGCAGGAGGACAGGGGATAATTCACCCCTCCACTTT,NA,TRBJ1-6,TRBD1,TRBV2
CASSLAGTSWYEQYF,TGTGCCAGCAGCTTAGCCGGGACTAGCTGGTACGAGCAGTACTTC,NA,TRBJ2-7,TRBD2,TRBV5-4
CASSLLAGLYEQYF,TGTGCCAGCAGTTTACTAGCGGGACTTTACGAGCAGTACTTC,NA,TRBJ2-7,TRBD2,TRBV28
CASSQSLAGAIYEQYF,TGTGCCAGCAGCCAGAGCCTAGCGGGGGCCATCTACGAGCAGTACTTC,NA,TRBJ2-7,TRBD2,TRBV7-2
CASSLRGGNNEQFF,TGCGCCAGCAGCTTGAGGGGAGGGAACAATGAGCAGTTCTTC,NA,TRBJ2-1,TRBD2,TRBV5-1
CASSRGQNSYNEQFF,TGTGCCAGCAGCCGTGGACAGAACTCCTACAATGAGCAGTTCTTC,NA,TRBJ2-1,NA,TRBV5-4
CASSQDPASWEQFF,TGCGCCAGCAGCCAAGATCCCGCTAGCTGGGAGCAGTTCTTC,NA,TRBJ2-1,NA,TRBV4-1
CASRAQGASETQYF,TGTGCCAGCAGGGCTCAGGGGGCTAGTGAGACCCAGTACTTC,NA,TRBJ2-5,TRBD1,TRBV6-5
CASSQTPGLASYEQYF,TGCGCCAGCAGCCAAACTCCGGGACTAGCCTCTTACGAGCAGTACTTC,NA,TRBJ2-7,TRBD2,TRBV4-1
CASSLWTPGNSNQPQHF,TGTGCCAGCAGTTTATGGACCCCAGGGAATAGCAATCAGCCCCAGCATTTT,NA,TRBJ1-5,NA,TRBV28
CASSLGLPANTGELFF,TGTGCCAGCAGTTTGGGCCTACCGGCGAACACCGGGGAGCTGTTTTTT,NA,TRBJ2-2,NA,TRBV27
CASRVGAGGYEQYF,TGTGCCAGCAGGGTAGGGGCGGGGGGCTACGAGCAGTACTTC,NA,TRBJ2-7,TRBD2,TRBV28
CASSSGLAGGHEQFF,TGTGCCAGCAGCTCCGGACTAGCGGGAGGACATGAGCAGTTCTTC,NA,TRBJ2-1,TRBD2,TRBV11-3
CAWRRVTLYEQYF,TGTGCCTGGCGGAGGGTGACACTGTACGAGCAGTACTTC,NA,TRBJ2-7,NA,TRBV30